Presented here are 7 T cell receptor beta chains from one specimen sequenced in a study of T cells after yellow fever vaccination. TCRdb analysed the 5' RACE reads with MiXCR anew, one entry per CDR3 protein. The data hold hundreds of thousands of distinct CDR3 sequences, with around 3.9% observed a single time. Sample: PBMCs, taken on the day of the yellow fever booster vaccination. All receptors come from a man between 18 and 35 years old who received the YFV17D yellow fever vaccine.

Notes on this clonotype: One end of the junction varies from germline; a read error may be responsible. The genes are TRBV7-8 and TRBJ1-3; D might be TRBD1 (5 bases). Germline CDR1 and CDR2: SGHVS and FQNEAQ. The CDR3 is 14 amino acids. CDR3 DNA: TGTGCCAGCAGCTTCGACCCAACAGGAATCACCATATATTTT. It yields the protein CASSFDPTGITIYF.

The V and J genes are TRBV29-1 and TRBJ2-5; 7 bases match TRBD1. This CDR3 comprises 13 residues. CDR1 and CDR2 from the germline V gene are SQVTM and ANQGSEA. V shed 1 base and J 5 bases; nucleotides not matched to a gene: 4. DNA for the CDR3: TGCAGCGTTGAAGTGGACAGGCGTGAGACCCAGTACTTC. Protein: CSVEVDRRETQYF.

This clonotype showed up many times. The chain is built from TRBV20-1 and TRBJ2-3, with D perhaps matching TRBD1 (7 bases). Trimming left V 0 bases short and J 5 bases short, with 21 bases between. CDR1 and CDR2 (germline): DFQATT, SNEGSKA (reference sequence). There are 17 residues in the CDR3. DNA for the CDR3: TGCAGTGCTAGAGATCAAGGTGTGGAGGGGGCGCGAGATACGCAGTATTTT. Translated: CSARDQGVEGARDTQYF.

This clonotype was seen only a few times. The V and J genes are TRBV20-1 and TRBJ2-5; D call uncertain. Trimming took 1 base from V and 5 from J, leaving 8 bases between them. CDR1 and CDR2 from the germline V gene are DFQATT and SNEGSKA (reference sequence). This CDR3 contains 12 residues. This chain's CDR3 is CSARGIPETQYF. The DNA for the CDR3 is TGCAGTGCTAGAGGTATTCCGGAGACCCAGTACTTC.

The chain recombines TRBV18 with TRBJ1-5; D might be TRBD1 (5 bases). V was cut by 4 bases and J by 1 base, with 17 bases left in between. The CDR3 runs 17 residues. Germline V gives CDR1 KGHSH, CDR2 LQKENI. CDR3 DNA: TGTGCCAGCTCACGAATCCCGGGGGGATCGAGCAATCAGCCCCAGCATTTT. This translates into CASSRIPGGSSNQPQHF.

This clonotype was found a few times. This rearrangement joins TRBV11-2 to TRBJ2-1; 8 nucleotides align to TRBD2. V shed 0 bases, J shed 2 bases, and the junction held 9 bases outside the gene matches. Per the germline V gene, CDR1 is SGHAT and CDR2 is FQNNGV. CDR3 size: 18 residues. CDR3 loop: CASSLDVWGGGTYNEQFF. Written as DNA, the CDR3 is TGTGCCAGCAGCTTAGACGTCTGGGGCGGGGGGACCTACAATGAGCAGTTCTTC.

This clonotype was seen ten or more times. J is TRBJ2-3 and V is TRBV4-1; 8 bases align to TRBD1. Trimming cost V 0 bases and J 4 bases; bases outside gene matches: 9. Germline V CDR1 and CDR2: MGHRA, YSYEKL. CDR3 length equals 17 residues. In DNA form, the CDR3 reads TGCGCCAGCAGCCAAGATAAAGGACAGGGAGTACCAGATACGCAGTATTTT. This translates into CASSQDKGQGVPDTQYF.